This T cell receptor beta chain was obtained from a study of shared clonotypes between healthy human individuals (dated by TCRdb to about 2020). For context, the study as a whole: A few men and a couple of women, aged 18 to 49 years, made up the cohort. For each donor, CD4 naive and CD4 memory were each run on three plates, CD8 naive on two plates, and CD8 memory on one plate. To estimate repertoire size and how much clonotypes are shared between individuals, the study performed deep sequencing of blood TCR repertoires from 4 to 6 healthy adults. To increase sequencing depth and limit assay-specific biases, TCR repertoire library preparation and sequencing were carried out by different laboratories using diverse techniques. Leukapheresis yielded between about 0.85 and 10 billion PBMCs per donor.

The investigation overall reported the following: Based on pairwise subsampling, the degree of clonotype sharing among donors was expected to be affected by sequencing depth. Larger estimated clonotype richness was generally found for naive subsets than for memory subsets. Incomplete sequencing was indicated by rarefaction of sorted-subset datasets, despite the large sequencing depth. Sampling was restricted to blood, and TCR repertoires in tissues likely differ from the TCR repertoires found in blood. Because the study included a small number of donors, the genetic and exposure-history diversity represented was limited. Across four donors, roughly 5.4% of naive CD4, more than 3% of naive CD8, roughly 2.2% of memory CD4, and roughly 0.4% of memory CD8 clonotypes were shared. Clonotypes shared by all four sorted-subset donors showed higher generation probabilities than non-shared clonotypes.

Worth noting for this clone: Its antigen specificity is not known. No clone much larger than this one lies a single base away; base qualities are absent.

The CDR3 numbers 16 residues from cysteine through phenylalanine. This entry keeps only the CDR3 DNA: 48 bases, framed from base 1. From the germline V gene, CDR1 is MDHEN and CDR2 is SYDVKM. At the junction V is shortened by 7 bases and J by 6 bases, with 22 bases in between. The donors were healthy, HIV-negative adults who had no recently reported acute infections or vaccinations. Every donor was a Caucasian adult living in Nashville, Tennessee, USA. CD4+ T cells were enriched by magnetic negative selection, after which naive cells were positively selected on CD45RA and the negative fraction was taken as the memory subset. Blood was collected by leukapheresis, and PBMCs were isolated by Ficoll-Histopaque density gradient centrifugation and then cryopreserved in liquid nitrogen vapor phase. Analytical flow cytometry was used to check the purity and quantity of each magnetically sorted T cell population. Each sorted fraction had its genomic DNA isolated and then quantified by UV absorbance on a Nanodrop 2000c.

TCR CDR3 regions were amplified from genomic DNA by multiplex PCR using the deep immunoSEQ assay. Genomic DNA extracted from each cell subset was distributed evenly over all wells of several immunoSEQ 96-well plates, and each plate served as one replicate. For sorted subsets, each replicate PCR was loaded with about 200 ng genomic DNA, equivalent to about 33,000 T cell genomes. The purified libraries were quantified using a Qubit 3.0 fluorometer, sized with a Bioanalyzer 2100, and then quantified again using the KAPA Library Quantification kit. Every immunoSEQ 96-well plate was sequenced on a separate single-read 150-cycle Illumina NextSeq 550 flow cell. As for how the authors treated the data: Because the immunoSEQ output held only junctional sequences and lacked quality scores, the filtering could not match the filtering applied to full-length reads. Sequences were annotated with PyIR, a Python wrapper for IgBLAST v1.9, using IMGT germline references to assign V/J genes and CDR3. Reads were removed for weak V/J assignments (E-value above 1e-6), missing CDR3, stop codons, out-of-frame junctions, or ambiguous translated residues. V3J clonotypes were defined by identical inferred V gene, J gene, and CDR3 amino acid sequence. The percentage overlap between two repertoires was calculated by dividing the number of shared unique clonotypes by the size of the smaller repertoire. Richness of each repertoire was evaluated using RTK rarefaction, the Chao1 estimator, and Recon v2.1 estimates of unobserved clonotypes. Generation probabilities for all TCRbeta clonotypes obtained by the gDNA method from a few donors were computed using OLGA. TCRdb carries this immuneACCESS record with in-frame sequences only. Its versions omit some clonotypes, under half of them owing to an unresolved V gene in the studies checked, with the rest unexplained. That table is the source of V, J and clone size, and D and trimming were worked out from the DNA. Present in this sample are 2 million to 2.5 million clones, roughly 93% of which were seen just once. The top ten constitute 0.35% to 0.45% of the sample.

The clonotype was recovered from a man aged 18 to 35 in good health. Some clones in this sample may be carry-over from other donors' samples. Sequencing was carried out using naive CD4+ T cells from PBMCs. This specimen's cell subset or site label, per the study, means: CD45RA+ positively selected. The rearranged chain carries TRBV28 and TRBJ1-5; the D gene is possibly TRBD1, with 5 bases matching. The CDR3 in this case is CASTPNRGGAAQPQHF. The sequenced DNA: TGTGCCAGCACTCCTAATCGGGGGGGAGCGGCTCAGCCCCAGCATTTT.